A single sample gave rise to the 18 T cell receptor beta chains below, sequenced in a study of PD-L1 blockade in urothelial cancer. Time point reported: pretreatment peripheral blood. This table comes from immunoSEQ multiplex PCR, and its TCRdb copy is limited to in-frame clones, with some not included. The sample has 87,000 or so clones, roughly 89% seen once; the top ten hold 2% to 2.5%. The sample here was PBMCs, taken around atezolizumab (anti-PD-L1) treatment. These receptors came from a man aged 60 to 75 with urothelial cancer.

V usage is TRBV6-4 and J usage is TRBJ2-3, with D maybe TRBD2 (5 bases). The germline V and J ends were trimmed by 3 bases and 1 base, with 8 bases remaining between them. CDR1 is MRHNA and CDR2 is SNTAGT in the germline V gene. The CDR3 loop spans 14 amino acids. The DNA for the CDR3 is TGTGCCAGCAGTGAGGTCGGGGGCACAGATACGCAGTATTTT. Amino acid sequence: CASSEVGGTDTQYF.

The chain couples TRBV4-3 to TRBJ2-7, with 7 bases fitting TRBD2. Germline-derived CDR1 and CDR2 are LGHNA and YSLEER. The CDR3 totals 15 residues. The V segment lost 0 bases and the J segment 1 base; nucleotides outside the gene matches: 3. The CDR3 loop is CASSQDAGRSYEQYF. CDR3 nucleotide sequence: TGCGCCAGCAGCCAAGATGCCGGGAGGTCCTACGAGCAGTACTTC.

The chain is built from TRBV5-1 and TRBJ2-7; 7 bases agree with TRBD1. The trim removed 4 bases at V and 3 bases at J, leaving 10 bases unmatched. Germline values: CDR1 SGHRS, CDR2 YFSETQ. The CDR3 spans 15 residues. Here the CDR3 DNA reads TGCGCCAGCAGCCACCCCAACAGGGGCCACTACGAGCAGTACTTC. This sequence encodes CASSHPNRGHYEQYF.

The CDR3 sequence is CASSGGGYTF. The CDR3 nucleotides are TGTGCCAGCAGCGGAGGGGGCTACACCTTC. The chain uses TRBV9 and TRBJ1-2; D ambiguous. V shed 3 bases and J shed 8 bases, with 5 bases lying between them. Germline V lookup: CDR1 SGDLS, CDR2 YYNGEE. The CDR3 consists of 10 residues.

The J gene is TRBJ2-1, the V gene TRBV19; D might be TRBD1 (5 bases). The germline gives CDR1 LNHDA, CDR2 SQIVND (reference sequence). V shed 5 bases and J shed 7 bases, with 18 bases lying between them. This CDR3 comprises 15 residues. In DNA form, the CDR3 reads TGTGCCAGTAGTTGGGGTCGAGGACAATTTAATGAGCAGTTCTTC. Amino acids: CASSWGRGQFNEQFF.

The rearrangement links TRBV5-6 to TRBJ2-7; 9 bases are shared with TRBD1. V lost 6 bases and J lost 4; bases outside the gene matches: 11. Germline V gene sequence: CDR1 SGHDT, CDR2 YYEEEE. The CDR3 is made up of 15 amino acids. DNA of the CDR3: TGTGCCAGCACCTTCCGCGGGACAGGGTTGTACGAGCAGTACTTC. Protein sequence: CASTFRGTGLYEQYF. The full variable domain, with the rest looked up from reference TRBV5-6 and TRBJ2-7, is DAGVTQSPTHLIKTRGQQVTLRCSPKSGHDTVSWYQQALGQGPQFIFQYYEEEERQRGNFPDRFSGHQFPNYSSELNVNALLLGDSALYLCASTFRGTGLYEQYFGPGTRLTVT.

The chain joins TRBV29-1 to TRBJ1-3, with 9 nucleotides matching TRBD1. Germline assignment: CDR1 SQVTM and CDR2 ANQGSEA. The CDR3 runs to 14 residues. With V trimmed by 6 bases and J by 2 bases, 5 bases remained unmatched. This chain's CDR3 is CSVYGTGTGNTIYF. CDR3 bases: TGCAGCGTCTACGGGACAGGGACTGGAAACACCATATATTTT.

V gene TRBV6-5 combines with J gene TRBJ2-1; D perhaps matches TRBD2 (6 bases). V was clipped by 0 bases and J by 4 bases, with 13 bases between them. The CDR3 length is 16 residues. CDR1 and CDR2 (germline): MNHEY, SVGAGI. The CDR3 is CASSYSVLAVYNEQFF. CDR3 coding DNA: TGTGCCAGCAGTTACTCCGTACTAGCAGTATACAATGAGCAGTTCTTC.

The V gene is TRBV4-1, the J gene TRBJ1-4, with D maybe TRBD1 (6 bases). The V end was cut by 4 bases, the J end by 5 bases, with 14 bases between. Germline V lookup: CDR1 MGHRA, CDR2 YSYEKL. The CDR3 has 15 amino acids. CDR3 in amino acids: CASSPAGDGNEKLFF. The CDR3 bases are TGCGCCAGCAGCCCTGCAGGGGATGGGAATGAAAAACTGTTTTTT.

The CDR3 DNA sequence: TGCAGTTCATTAGCAGGGGGGATCACTGAAGCTTTCTTT. Translating gives CSSLAGGITEAFF. V usage is TRBV29-1 and J usage is TRBJ1-1, with 7 bases aligning to TRBD1. Germline values: CDR1 SQVTM, CDR2 ANQGSEA. This CDR3 comprises 13 residues.

The gene calls are TRBV7-8 and TRBJ1-4; possible D gene TRBD1, 6 bases. Germline loops: CDR1 SGHVS, CDR2 FQNEAQ. The CDR3 is 17 residues long. The V end was cut by 1 base, the J end by 8 bases, with 20 bases between. The CDR3 DNA is TGTGCCAGCAGCTTAGGCCGGCGGGGGCGCATTTACGAAAAACTGTTTTTT. Translated, it gives CASSLGRRGRIYEKLFF.

J is TRBJ2-7 and V is TRBV28; TRBD1 might be the D (5 bases). The length of the CDR3 is 11 residues. CDR1 and CDR2 from the germline V gene are MDHEN and SYDVKM. Trimming cost V 8 bases and J 3 bases, with 8 bases left between them. CDR3 in DNA: TGTGCCAGCCAGGGATTCTACGAGCAGTACTTC. Encoded protein: CASQGFYEQYF.

This sequence joins TRBV19 and TRBJ1-3; TRBD1 might be the D (5 bases). CDR1 is LNHDA, CDR2 SQIVND, per germline (reference sequence). The CDR3 contains 14 residues. V was pared by 6 bases and J by 0 bases, with 9 bases between. The CDR3 here is CASRLQDSGNTIYF. CDR3 bases: TGTGCCAGTAGACTACAGGACTCTGGAAACACCATATATTTT.

This clone was counted only a few times. CDR3 DNA: TGCGCCAGCAGCTTGGAGTGGGGCGCGAATTCACCCCTCCACTTT. This codes for CASSLEWGANSPLHF. This chain uses TRBV5-1 with TRBJ1-6; D is perhaps TRBD1 (5 bases). The CDR3 runs to 15 residues. The ends were cut back, 0 bases at V and 7 bases at J, with 11 bases in the middle. Per the germline V gene, CDR1 is SGHRS and CDR2 is YFSETQ.

The CDR3, as DNA: TGTGCCTGGACGATTCTAGCGGGGGGGTTCACCGGGGAGCTGTTTTTT. Translation gives CAWTILAGGFTGELFF. This chain links TRBV30 with TRBJ2-2, with 12 bases fitting TRBD2. J lost 4 bases, V lost 4 bases, and 7 bases had no gene match. From germline, CDR1 is GTSNPN and CDR2 SVGIG (reference sequence). The length of the CDR3 is 16 residues.

The J gene is TRBJ2-7, the V gene TRBV5-8, with 15 bases matching TRBD2. V trimming: 4 bases; J trimming: 2 bases; junction bases outside the gene matches: 4. Germline V gene sequence: CDR1 SGHTS, CDR2 YDEGEE. CDR3 length: 16 amino acids. The CDR3: CASSPGTSGRPYEQYF. In DNA, the CDR3 is TGTGCCAGCAGCCCAGGGACTAGCGGGAGGCCCTACGAGCAGTACTTC. Full variable domain (missing parts from reference TRBV5-8 and TRBJ2-7): EAGVTQSPTHLIKTRGQQATLRCSPISGHTSVYWYQQALGLGLQFLLWYDEGEERNRGNFPPRFSGRQFPNYSSELNVNALELEDSALYLCASSPGTSGRPYEQYFGPGTRLTVT.

This chain connects TRBV6-6 to TRBJ1-5; 7 bases fit TRBD1. CDR1 MNHNY and CDR2 SVGAGI come from the germline V gene (reference sequence). CDR3 size: 13 residues. V gave up 5 bases and J gave up 6 bases; unmatched junction bases: 4. Here the CDR3 reads CASSLTGVQPQHF. For the CDR3, the DNA is TGTGCCAGCAGTCTAACAGGGGTTCAGCCCCAGCATTTT.

The chain is built from TRBV10-3 and TRBJ1-2; perhaps TRBD1 as D (5 bases). Deletions cut 6 bases from V and 4 bases from J, with 9 bases between. The CDR3 covers 12 residues. Germline V gene data show CDR1 as ENHRY and CDR2 as SYGVKD. DNA of the CDR3: TGTGCCATCAGCCGACAGCTCTATGGCTACACCTTC. It is translated as CAISRQLYGYTF.